This TCR beta chain was observed in a study of blood T cell repertoires in COVID-19. Turning to the study itself: There were acute and convalescent COVID-19 samples, and they came from the United States, Italy and Spain. In each case, the material was cDNA or gDNA derived from T cells, B-cell-depleted T cells, or PBMCs.

V was trimmed by 5 bases and J by 1 base, leaving 9 bases between them. Germline V CDR1 and CDR2: SGHVS, FNYEAQ. The CDR3 has 14 amino acids. Original processing methods: Nucleated cell number was recorded as an estimate derived from reference gene primer amplification. TCRdb's copy holds only in-frame clones and misses some; the assay was immunoSEQ multiplex PCR. V and J calls and clone size are given by that table; D and trimming were obtained from the DNA. The sample has 110,000 to 150,000 clones; 82% are singletons. This clonotype was obtained from a woman older than 75 with acute or convalescent COVID-19. The material sequenced was peripheral blood. This sequence joins TRBV7-6 and TRBJ1-5; D not certain. DNA for the CDR3: TGTGCCAGCAGCCTAACAGAAAGCAATCAGCCCCAGCATTTT. It is translated as CASSLTESNQPQHF.